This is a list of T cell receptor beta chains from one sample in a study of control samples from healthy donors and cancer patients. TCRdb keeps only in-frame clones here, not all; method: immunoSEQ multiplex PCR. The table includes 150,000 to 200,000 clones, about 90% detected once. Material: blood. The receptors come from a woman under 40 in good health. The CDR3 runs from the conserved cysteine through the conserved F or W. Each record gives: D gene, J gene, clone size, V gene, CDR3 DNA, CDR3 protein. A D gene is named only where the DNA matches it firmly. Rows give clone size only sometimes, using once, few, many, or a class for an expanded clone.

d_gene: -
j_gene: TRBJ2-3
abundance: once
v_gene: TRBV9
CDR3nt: TGTGCCAGCAGCGTAATTCCTTTGAGTAGGGAAGATACGCAGTATTTT
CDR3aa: CASSVIPLSREDTQYF

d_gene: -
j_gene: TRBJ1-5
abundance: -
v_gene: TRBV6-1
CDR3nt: TGTGCCAGCAGTGAAATAGGTTTTCAGCCCCAGCATTTT
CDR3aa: CASSEIGFQPQHF

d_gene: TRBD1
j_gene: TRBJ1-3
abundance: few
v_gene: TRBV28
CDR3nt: TGTGCCAGCAGTTGGGGGACAGTATCCGGAAACACCATATATTTT
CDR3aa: CASSWGTVSGNTIYF

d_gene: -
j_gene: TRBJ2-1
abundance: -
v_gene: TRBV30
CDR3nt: TGTGCCTGGTGGCCCGTCTCCTACAATGAGCAGTTCTTC
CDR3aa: CAWWPVSYNEQFF

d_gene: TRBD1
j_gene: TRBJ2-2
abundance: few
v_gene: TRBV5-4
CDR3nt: TGTGCCAGCAGCTTGGCCCAGGGGGCGAACACCGGGGAGCTGTTTTTT
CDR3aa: CASSLAQGANTGELFF

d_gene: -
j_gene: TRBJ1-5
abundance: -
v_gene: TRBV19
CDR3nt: TGTGCCAGTAGTATAACTTCGGGGGCCAATCAGCCCCAGCATTTT
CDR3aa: CASSITSGANQPQHF

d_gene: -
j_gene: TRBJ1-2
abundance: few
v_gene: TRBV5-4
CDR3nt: TGTGCCAGCAGCCCGTCACAGGGATGGGTCGGCTACACCTTC
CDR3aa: CASSPSQGWVGYTF

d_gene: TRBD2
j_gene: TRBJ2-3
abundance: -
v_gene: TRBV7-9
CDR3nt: TGTGCCAGCAGCCCCCAGCGGGAGGGGAAAGATACGCAGTATTTT
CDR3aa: CASSPQREGKDTQYF

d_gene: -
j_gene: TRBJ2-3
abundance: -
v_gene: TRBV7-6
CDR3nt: TGTGCCAGCAGCTTAGCTGGGGGGACAGATACGCAGTATTTT
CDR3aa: CASSLAGGTDTQYF

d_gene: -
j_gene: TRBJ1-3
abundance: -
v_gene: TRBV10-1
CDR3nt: TGCGCCAGCAGCCCCAGGTTGGGGCCAGGAAACACCATATATTTT
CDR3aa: CASSPRLGPGNTIYF

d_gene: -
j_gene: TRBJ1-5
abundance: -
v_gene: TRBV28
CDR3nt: TGTGCCAGCAGTTCGGGGCCCTATAGCAATCAGCCCCAGCATTTT
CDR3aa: CASSSGPYSNQPQHF

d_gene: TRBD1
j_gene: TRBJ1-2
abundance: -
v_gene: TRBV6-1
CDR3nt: TGTGCCAGCAGTGAAGCGGGGACAGGGGGCCGCGGCTACACCTTC
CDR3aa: CASSEAGTGGRGYTF

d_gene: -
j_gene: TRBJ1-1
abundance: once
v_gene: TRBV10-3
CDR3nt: TGTGCCATCAGTGAGGAGGGGAGGAACACTGAAGCTTTCTTT
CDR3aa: CAISEEGRNTEAFF

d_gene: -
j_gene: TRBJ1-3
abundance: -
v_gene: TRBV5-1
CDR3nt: TGCGCCAGCAGCTTGGGAGGGGACTTCTCTGGAAACACCATATATTTT
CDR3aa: CASSLGGDFSGNTIYF

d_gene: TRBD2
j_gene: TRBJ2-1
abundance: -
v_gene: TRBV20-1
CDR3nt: TGCAGTGCTAGTTGGACTAGCGGGGGGGCGGGTTTCGTGATGTCCTACAATGAGCAGTTCTTC
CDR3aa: CSASWTSGGAGFVMSYNEQFF

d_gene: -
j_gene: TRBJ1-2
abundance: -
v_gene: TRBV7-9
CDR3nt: TGTGCCAGCAGCTTAGTAAGACACGGCAACTATGGCTACACCTTC
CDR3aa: CASSLVRHGNYGYTF

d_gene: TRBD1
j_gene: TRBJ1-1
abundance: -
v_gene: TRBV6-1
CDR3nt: TGTGCCAGCAGTGAAGACAGGGGGGACACTGAAGCTTTCTTT
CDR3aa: CASSEDRGDTEAFF

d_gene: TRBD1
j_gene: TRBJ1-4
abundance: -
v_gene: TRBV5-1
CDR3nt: TGCGCCAGCAGTCCGTATTTGGGGACAGGGGGCGAAAAACTGTTTTTT
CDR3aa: CASSPYLGTGGEKLFF

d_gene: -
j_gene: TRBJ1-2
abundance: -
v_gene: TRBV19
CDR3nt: TGTGCCAGTAGTAATTTCCGAGAAGTTAACTATGGCTACACCTTC
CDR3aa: CASSNFREVNYGYTF

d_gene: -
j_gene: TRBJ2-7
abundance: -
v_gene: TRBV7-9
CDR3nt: TGTGCCAGCAGTCAAAGGGAATCGGGCGAGCAGTACTTC
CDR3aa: CASSQRESGEQYF

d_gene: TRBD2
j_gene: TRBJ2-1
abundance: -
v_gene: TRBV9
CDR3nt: TGTGCCAGCAGCGCGGGACTAGCGGGGGATCAGTTCTTC
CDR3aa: CASSAGLAGDQFF

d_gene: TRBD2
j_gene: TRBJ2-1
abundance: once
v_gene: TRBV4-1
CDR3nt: TGCGCCAGCAGCCAGGGCGGGGGGCGAGGACACAATGAGCAGTTCTTC
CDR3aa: CASSQGGGRGHNEQFF

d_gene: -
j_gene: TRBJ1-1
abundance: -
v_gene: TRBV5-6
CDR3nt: TGTGCCAGCAGCCCCCCCTCTATGAACACTGAAGCTTTCTTT
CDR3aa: CASSPPSMNTEAFF

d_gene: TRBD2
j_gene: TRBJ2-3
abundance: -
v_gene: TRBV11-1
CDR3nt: TGTGCCAGCAGCTTGCTAGCGGGGACAGATACGCAGTATTTT
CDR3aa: CASSLLAGTDTQYF

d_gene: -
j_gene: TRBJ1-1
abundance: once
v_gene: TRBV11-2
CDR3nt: TGTGCCAGCAGCTTAGCTTTGGGGGGGCGCGGGGCGTCTGAAGCTTTCTTT
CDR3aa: CASSLALGGRGASEAFF

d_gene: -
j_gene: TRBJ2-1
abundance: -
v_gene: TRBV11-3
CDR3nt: TGTGCCAGCAGCCCCCAACCTAGCGTTTGTAGGAATGAGCAGTTCTTC
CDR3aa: CASSPQPSVCRNEQFF

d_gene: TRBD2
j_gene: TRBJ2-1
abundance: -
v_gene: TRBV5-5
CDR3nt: TGTGCCAGCACCTCCCTTAGCGGGAGTTTCTCCTACAATGAGCAGTTCTTC
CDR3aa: CASTSLSGSFSYNEQFF

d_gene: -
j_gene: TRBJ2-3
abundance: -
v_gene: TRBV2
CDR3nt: TGTGCCGTTCTAGGAGGGGTTGATACGCAGTATTTT
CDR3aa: CAVLGGVDTQYF

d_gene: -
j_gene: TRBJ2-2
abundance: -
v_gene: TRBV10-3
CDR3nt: TGTGCCATCAGCGGCAGAGCAAGCGGGGAGCTGTTTTTT
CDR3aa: CAISGRASGELFF

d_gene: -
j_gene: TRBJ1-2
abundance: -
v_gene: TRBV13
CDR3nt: TGTGCCAGCAGCTTAGGGGGCCCCGGGGCTAACTACACCTTC
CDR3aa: CASSLGGPGANYTF

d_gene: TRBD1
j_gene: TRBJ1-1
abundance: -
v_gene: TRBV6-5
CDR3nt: TGTGCCAGCAGTTACTCGCCAGGGGGTGGCACTGAAGCTTTCTTT
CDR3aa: CASSYSPGGGTEAFF

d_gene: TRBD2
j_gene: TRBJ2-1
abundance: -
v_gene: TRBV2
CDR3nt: TGTGCCAGCAGGAGAGGGACTAGCGGGAGGGTTTTGGATGAGCAGTTCTTC
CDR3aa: CASRRGTSGRVLDEQFF

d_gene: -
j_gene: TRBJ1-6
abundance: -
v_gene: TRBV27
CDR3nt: TGTGCCAGCAGCCGACCCTATAATTCACCCCTCCACTTT
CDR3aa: CASSRPYNSPLHF

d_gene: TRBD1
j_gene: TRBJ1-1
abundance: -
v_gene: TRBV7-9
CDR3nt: TGTGCCAGCAGCCCTAGAACAGGGGGCGGTGAAGCTTTCTTT
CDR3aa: CASSPRTGGGEAFF